The present T cell receptor (beta chain) was sequenced within a study of cytomegalovirus exposure and HLA in healthy donors. Study outcomes and limitations: Rarity marked most TCR sequences, yet some public TCRs occurred in many donors.

Concerning this clone itself: Its target is unknown.

The CDR3 runs to 14 residues. PCR amplification relied on 60 Vbeta primers (plus 13 Jbeta primers). Sequencing used immunoSEQ multiplex PCR; TCRdb keeps in-frame clones, though not all of them. The top ten hold around 4.6% of the sample, which has around 150,000 clones, 60% to 80% seen once. Sequenced sample: PBMCs. The sequence came from a young man in good health and CMV-seropositive. The rearrangement joins TRBV21-1 to TRBJ2-7; the table's D gene call, TRBD1, was not cross checked with the DNA. TRBV21-1 is a recognized pseudogene. CDR3 sequence: CASSKDHRGHEQYV. As DNA, the CDR3 is TGTGCCAGCAGCAAAGATCACAGGGGACACGAGCAGTACGTC.